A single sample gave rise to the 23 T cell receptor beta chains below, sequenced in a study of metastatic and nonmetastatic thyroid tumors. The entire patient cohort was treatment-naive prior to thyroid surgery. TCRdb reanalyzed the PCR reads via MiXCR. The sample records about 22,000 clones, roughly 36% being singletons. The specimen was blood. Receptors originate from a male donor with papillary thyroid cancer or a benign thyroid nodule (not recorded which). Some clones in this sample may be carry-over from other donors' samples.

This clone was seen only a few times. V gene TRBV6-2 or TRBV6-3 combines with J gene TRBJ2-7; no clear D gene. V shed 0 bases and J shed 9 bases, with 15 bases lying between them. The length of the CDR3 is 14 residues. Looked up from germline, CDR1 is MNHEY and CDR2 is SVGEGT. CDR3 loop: CASSYSMEFAGQYF. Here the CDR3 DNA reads TGTGCCAGCAGTTACTCGATGGAATTTGCAGGGCAGTACTTC.

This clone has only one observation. Written as DNA, the CDR3 is TGTGCCAGCAGCTTATACGGGGATAGCAATCAGCCCCAGCATTTT. It specifies CASSLYGDSNQPQHF. V and J are TRBV5-5 and TRBJ1-5, with D unclear. The CDR3 contains 15 residues. The V end was cut by 2 bases, the J end by 0 bases, with 9 bases between. The V gene's germline CDR1 is SGHKS and CDR2 YYEKEE (reference sequence).

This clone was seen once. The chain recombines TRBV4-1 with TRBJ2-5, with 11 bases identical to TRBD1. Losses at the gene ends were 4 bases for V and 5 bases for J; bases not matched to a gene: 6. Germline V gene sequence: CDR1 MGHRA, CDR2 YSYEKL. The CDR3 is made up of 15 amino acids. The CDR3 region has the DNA TGCGCCAGCAGCCTGAGGACAGGGGGCGCGGAGACCCAGTACTTC. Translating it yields CASSLRTGGAETQYF.

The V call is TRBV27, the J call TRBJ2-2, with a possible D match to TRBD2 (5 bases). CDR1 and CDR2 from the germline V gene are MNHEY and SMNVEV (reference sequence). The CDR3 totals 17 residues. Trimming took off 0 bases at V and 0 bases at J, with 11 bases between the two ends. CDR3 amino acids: CASSLSEGSANTGELFF. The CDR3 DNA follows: TGTGCCAGCAGTTTATCGGAAGGGAGCGCGAACACCGGGGAGCTGTTTTTT.

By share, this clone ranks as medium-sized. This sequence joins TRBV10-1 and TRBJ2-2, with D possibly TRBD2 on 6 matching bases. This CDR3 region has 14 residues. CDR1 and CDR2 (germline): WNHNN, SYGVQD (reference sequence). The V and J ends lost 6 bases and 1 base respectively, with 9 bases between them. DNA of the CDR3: TGCGCCAGCAGATCGGGACTGAACACCGGGGAGCTGTTTTTT. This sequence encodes CASRSGLNTGELFF.

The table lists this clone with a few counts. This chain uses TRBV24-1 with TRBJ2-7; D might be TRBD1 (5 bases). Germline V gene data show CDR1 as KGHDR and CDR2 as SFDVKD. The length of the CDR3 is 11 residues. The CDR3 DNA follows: TGTGTCACCAGTGCCGGACAAAGGCAGTACGTC. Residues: CVTSAGQRQYV.

The CDR3 nucleotides read TGCGCCAGCAGCTCGGCTAGGGGACTTAGCACTGAAGCTTTCTTT. It specifies CASSSARGLSTEAFF. V gene TRBV5-1 combines with J gene TRBJ1-1; D perhaps matches TRBD1 (5 bases). There are 15 residues in the CDR3. The germline V gene has CDR1 SGHRS and CDR2 YFSETQ. V lost 3 bases to trimming and J lost 4 bases, with 16 bases between them. Looking up the rest from reference TRBV5-1 and TRBJ1-1 gives the full variable domain: KAGVTQTPRYLIKTRGQQVTLSCSPISGHRSVSWYQQTPGQGLQFLFEYFSETQRNKGNFPGRFSGRQFSNSRSEMNVSTLELGDSALYLCASSSARGLSTEAFFGQGTRLTVV.

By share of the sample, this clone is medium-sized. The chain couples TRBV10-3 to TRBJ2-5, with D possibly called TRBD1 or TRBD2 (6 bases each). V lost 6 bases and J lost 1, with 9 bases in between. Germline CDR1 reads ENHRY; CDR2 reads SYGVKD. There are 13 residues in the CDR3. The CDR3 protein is CAISGGIQETQYF. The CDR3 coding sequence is TGTGCCATCAGCGGGGGCATCCAAGAGACCCAGTACTTC.

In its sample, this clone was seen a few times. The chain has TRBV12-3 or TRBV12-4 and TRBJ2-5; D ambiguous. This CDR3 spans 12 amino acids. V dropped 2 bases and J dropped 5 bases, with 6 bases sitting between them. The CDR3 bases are TGTGCCAGCAGTTTAAACTACGAGACCCAGTACTTC. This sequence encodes CASSLNYETQYF.

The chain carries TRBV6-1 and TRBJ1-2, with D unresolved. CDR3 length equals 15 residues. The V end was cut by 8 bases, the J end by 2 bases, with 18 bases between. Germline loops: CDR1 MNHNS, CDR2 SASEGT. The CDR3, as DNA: TGTGCCAGCGTCCTTTACCCGATGGGGAACTATGGCTACACCTTC. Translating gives CASVLYPMGNYGYTF.

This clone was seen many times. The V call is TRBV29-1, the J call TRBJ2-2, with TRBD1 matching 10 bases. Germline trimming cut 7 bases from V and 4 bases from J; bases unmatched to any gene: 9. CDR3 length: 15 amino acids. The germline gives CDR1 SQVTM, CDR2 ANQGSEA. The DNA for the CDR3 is TGCAGCGCCAAGGGGACAGGGGCCGGCACCGGGGAGCTGTTTTTT. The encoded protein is CSAKGTGAGTGELFF.

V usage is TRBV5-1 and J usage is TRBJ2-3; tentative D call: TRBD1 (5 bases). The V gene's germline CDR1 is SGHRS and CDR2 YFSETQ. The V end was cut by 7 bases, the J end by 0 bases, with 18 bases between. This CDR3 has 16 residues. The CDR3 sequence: CASSRQGTTSTDTQYF. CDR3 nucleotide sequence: TGCGCCAGCTCAAGGCAGGGAACAACTAGCACAGATACGCAGTATTTT.

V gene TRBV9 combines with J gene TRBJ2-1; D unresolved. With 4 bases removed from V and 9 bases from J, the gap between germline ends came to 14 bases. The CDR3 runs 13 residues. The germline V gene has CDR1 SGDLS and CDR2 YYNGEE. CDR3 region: CASSYSITGEQFF. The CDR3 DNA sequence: TGTGCCAGCAGCTATTCTATTACGGGTGAGCAGTTCTTC. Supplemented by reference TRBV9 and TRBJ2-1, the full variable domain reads DSGVTQTPKHLITATGQRVTLRCSPRSGDLSVYWYQQSLDQGLQFLIQYYNGEERAKGNILERFSAQQFPDLHSELNLSSLELGDSALYFCASSYSITGEQFFGPGTRLTVL.

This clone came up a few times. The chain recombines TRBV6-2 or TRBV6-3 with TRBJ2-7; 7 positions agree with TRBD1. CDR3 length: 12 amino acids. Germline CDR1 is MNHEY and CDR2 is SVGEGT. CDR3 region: CVTQGQNYEQYF. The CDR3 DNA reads TGTGTCACGCAGGGACAGAACTACGAGCAGTACTTC.

The CDR3 sequence: CAWSIQGLSEKLFF. In DNA form, the CDR3 reads TGTGCCTGGAGTATACAGGGCTTGAGTGAAAAACTGTTTTTT. The V call is TRBV30, the J call TRBJ1-4, with a tentative D call TRBD1 (6 bases). V lost 2 bases to trimming and J lost 7 bases, with 14 bases between them. The germline V gene has CDR1 GTSNPN and CDR2 SVGIG (reference sequence). CDR3 length: 14 residues.

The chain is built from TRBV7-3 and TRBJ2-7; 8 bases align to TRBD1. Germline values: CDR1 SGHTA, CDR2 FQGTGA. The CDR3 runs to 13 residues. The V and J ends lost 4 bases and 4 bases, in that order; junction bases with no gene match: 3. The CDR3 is CASSSGTGYEQYF. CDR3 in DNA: TGTGCCAGCAGCTCGGGGACAGGATACGAGCAGTACTTC. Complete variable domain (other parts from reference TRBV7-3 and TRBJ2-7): GAGVSQTPSNKVTEKGKYVELRCDPISGHTALYWYRQSLGQGPEFLIYFQGTGAADDSGLPNDRFFAVRPEGSVSTLKIQRTERGDSAVYLCASSSGTGYEQYFGPGTRLTVT.

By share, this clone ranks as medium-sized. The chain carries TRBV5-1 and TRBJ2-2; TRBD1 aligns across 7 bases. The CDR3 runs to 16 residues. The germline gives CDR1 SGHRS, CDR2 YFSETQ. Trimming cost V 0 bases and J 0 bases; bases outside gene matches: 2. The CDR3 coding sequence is TGCGCCAGCAGCTTGGGACAGGGAACGAACACCGGGGAGCTGTTTTTT. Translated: CASSLGQGTNTGELFF.

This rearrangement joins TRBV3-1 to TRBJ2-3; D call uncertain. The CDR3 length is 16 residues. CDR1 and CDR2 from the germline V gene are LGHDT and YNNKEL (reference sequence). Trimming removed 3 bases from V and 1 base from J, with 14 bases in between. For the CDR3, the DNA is TGTGCCAGCAGCCAGACCGGACGGAGACGCACAGATACGCAGTATTTT. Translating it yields CASSQTGRRRTDTQYF.

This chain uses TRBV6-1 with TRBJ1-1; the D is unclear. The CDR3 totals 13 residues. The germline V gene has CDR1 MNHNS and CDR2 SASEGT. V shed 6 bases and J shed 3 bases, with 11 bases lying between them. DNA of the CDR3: TGTGCCAGCAGGGGTACACAGCACACTGAAGCTTTCTTT. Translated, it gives CASRGTQHTEAFF.

The CDR3 reads CAASQREVYEQYF. Written as DNA, the CDR3 is TGTGCCGCCTCACAGAGGGAGGTCTACGAGCAGTACTTC. The chain combines TRBV6-9 with TRBJ2-7; D may be TRBD2 (6 bases). The germline V gene has CDR1 MNHGY and CDR2 SVAAGI. The CDR3 extends over 13 amino acids. V lost 11 bases to trimming and J lost 3 bases, with 17 bases between them.

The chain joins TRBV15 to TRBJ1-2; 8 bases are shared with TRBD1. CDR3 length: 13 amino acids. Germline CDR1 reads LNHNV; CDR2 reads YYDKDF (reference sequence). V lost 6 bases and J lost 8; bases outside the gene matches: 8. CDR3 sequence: CATRGGGTGGYTF. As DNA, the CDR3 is TGTGCCACCAGAGGGGGAGGGACAGGAGGCTACACCTTC.

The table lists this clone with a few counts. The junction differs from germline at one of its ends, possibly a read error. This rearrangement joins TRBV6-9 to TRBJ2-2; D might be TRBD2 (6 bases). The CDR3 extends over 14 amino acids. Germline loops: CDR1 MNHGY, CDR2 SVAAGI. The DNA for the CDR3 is TGCGCCAGCAATCCGGGGGTTAACACCGGGGAGCTGTTTTTT. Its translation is CASNPGVNTGELFF.

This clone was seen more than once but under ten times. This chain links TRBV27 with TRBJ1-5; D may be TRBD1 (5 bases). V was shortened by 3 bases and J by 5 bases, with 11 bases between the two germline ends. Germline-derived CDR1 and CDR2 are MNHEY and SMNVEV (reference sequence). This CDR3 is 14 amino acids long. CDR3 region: CASSFRVEDQPQHF. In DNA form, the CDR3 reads TGTGCCAGCAGTTTCAGGGTAGAGGATCAGCCCCAGCATTTT.